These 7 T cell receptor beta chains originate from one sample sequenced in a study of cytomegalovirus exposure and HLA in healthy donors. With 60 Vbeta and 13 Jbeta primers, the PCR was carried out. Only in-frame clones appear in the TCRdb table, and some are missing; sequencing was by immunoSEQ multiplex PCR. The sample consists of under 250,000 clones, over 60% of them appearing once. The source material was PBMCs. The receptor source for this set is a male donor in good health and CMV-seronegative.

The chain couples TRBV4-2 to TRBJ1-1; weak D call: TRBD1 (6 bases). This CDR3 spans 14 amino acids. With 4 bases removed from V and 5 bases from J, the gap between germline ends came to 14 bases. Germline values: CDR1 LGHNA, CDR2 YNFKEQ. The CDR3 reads CASSPPTGITEAFF. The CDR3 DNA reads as TGTGCCAGCAGCCCACCAACAGGGATTACTGAAGCTTTCTTT.

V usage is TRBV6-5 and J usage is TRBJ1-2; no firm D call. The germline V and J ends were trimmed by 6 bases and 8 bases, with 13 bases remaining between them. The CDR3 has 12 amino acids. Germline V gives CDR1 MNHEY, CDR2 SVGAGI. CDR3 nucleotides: TGTGCCAGCAGGGTGGGTCTCGGGGGCTACACCTTC. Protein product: CASRVGLGGYTF.

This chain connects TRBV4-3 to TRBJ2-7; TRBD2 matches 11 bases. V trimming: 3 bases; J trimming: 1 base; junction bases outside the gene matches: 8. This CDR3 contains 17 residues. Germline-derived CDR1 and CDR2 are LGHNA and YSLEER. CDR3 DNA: TGCGCCAGCAGCCACTACTCCGGGACTAGCGGTTCCTACGAGCAGTACTTC. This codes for CASSHYSGTSGSYEQYF.

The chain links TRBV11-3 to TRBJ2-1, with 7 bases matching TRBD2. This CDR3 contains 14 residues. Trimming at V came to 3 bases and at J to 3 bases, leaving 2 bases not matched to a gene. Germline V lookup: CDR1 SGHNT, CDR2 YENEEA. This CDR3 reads CASSLRGSYNEQFF. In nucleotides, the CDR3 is TGTGCCAGCAGCTTGCGCGGGAGCTACAATGAGCAGTTCTTC.

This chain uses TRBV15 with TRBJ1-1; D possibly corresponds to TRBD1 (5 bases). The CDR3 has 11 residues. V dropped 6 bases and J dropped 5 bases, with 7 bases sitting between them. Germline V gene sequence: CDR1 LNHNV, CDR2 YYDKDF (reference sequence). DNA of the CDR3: TGTGCCACCAGGAAGGGGACTGAAGCTTTCTTT. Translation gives CATRKGTEAFF.

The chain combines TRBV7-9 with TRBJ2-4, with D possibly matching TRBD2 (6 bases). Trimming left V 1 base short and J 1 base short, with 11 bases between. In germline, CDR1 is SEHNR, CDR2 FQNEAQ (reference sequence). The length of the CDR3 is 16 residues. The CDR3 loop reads CASSLVPGEAKNIQYF. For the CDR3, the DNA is TGTGCCAGCAGCTTAGTTCCGGGGGAGGCCAAAAACATTCAGTACTTC.

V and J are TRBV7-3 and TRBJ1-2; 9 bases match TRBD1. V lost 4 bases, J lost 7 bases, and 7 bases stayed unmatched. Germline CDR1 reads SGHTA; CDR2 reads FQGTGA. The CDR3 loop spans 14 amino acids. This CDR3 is CASSSRQGEAGYTF. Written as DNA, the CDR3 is TGTGCCAGCAGCTCTCGACAGGGGGAAGCTGGCTACACCTTC. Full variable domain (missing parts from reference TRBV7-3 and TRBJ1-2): GAGVSQTPSNKVTEKGKYVELRCDPISGHTALYWYRQSLGQGPEFLIYFQGTGAADDSGLPNDRFFAVRPEGSVSTLKIQRTERGDSAVYLCASSSRQGEAGYTFGSGTRLTVV.